A selection of T cell receptor beta chains follows, all from one sample in a study of beta chain features in type 1 diabetes. Produced via immunoSEQ multiplex PCR; TCRdb's table is partial and in-frame only. The table has around 150,000 clones, around 8.3% seen once; the top ten hold 0.54%. Sequences were obtained from central memory CD4+ T cells from blood. The source is a young woman with type 1 diabetes. Both conserved end residues are part of each CDR3. A D gene is named only where the DNA matches it firmly. Clone size, where shown, is once, few, many, or a class for clones that have expanded.

-	TRBD1	TRBV5-6	TRBJ2-7	TGTGCCAGCAGCAAAGGACAGGCCCCCTACGAGCAGTACTTC	CASSKGQAPYEQYF
-	-	TRBV12-5	TRBJ1-1	TGTGCTAGTGGGTCGCAGGGGATCACTGAAGCTTTCTTT	CASGSQGITEAFF
many	TRBD1	TRBV28	TRBJ2-6	TGTGCCGCCGGACAGGGGATTGGGGCCAACGTCCTGACTTTC	CAAGQGIGANVLTF
few	TRBD2	TRBV7-2	TRBJ2-5	TGTGCCAGCAGCTTTGGACTAGAGAACCCCCGTACACGAACCCAGTACTTC	CASSFGLENPRTRTQYF
few	-	TRBV28	TRBJ2-4	TGTGCCAGCAGTTTTGTACAGGAGTCCAAAAACATTCAGTACTTC	CASSFVQESKNIQYF
few	-	TRBV5-1	TRBJ2-7	TGCGCCAGCAGCCCGGGAGACGTTGCACCGGGCGGCGTCTCCTACGAGCAGTACTTC	CASSPGDVAPGGVSYEQYF
few	-	TRBV27	TRBJ2-1	TGTGCCAGCAGTCCAAACGGTGCCTACAATGAGCAGTTCTTC	CASSPNGAYNEQFF
-	TRBD1	TRBV10-3	TRBJ2-7	TGTGCCATCAGGCCTACCGGGACAGACTACGAGCAGTACTTC	CAIRPTGTDYEQYF
-	-	TRBV7-2	TRBJ1-1	TGTGCCAGCAGCTTAGGAGACAGGAGGAACACTGAAGCTTTCTTT	CASSLGDRRNTEAFF
few	TRBD2	TRBV2	TRBJ2-2	TGTGCCAGCCACCTAGGACTAGCGGGAGCCGGGGAGCTGTTTTTT	CASHLGLAGAGELFF
many	-	TRBV15	TRBJ1-1	TGTGCCACCAGCAGAGGAAGACAGAATGAAGCTTTCTTT	CATSRGRQNEAFF
few	TRBD2	TRBV10-3	TRBJ2-3	TGTGCCATCACATCCCAGCGGGACACAGATACGCAGTATTTT	CAITSQRDTDTQYF
-	-	TRBV11-2	TRBJ2-1	TGTGCCAGCAGCTTAGATTTAGCCTCCTACAATGAGCAGTTCTTC	CASSLDLASYNEQFF
-	-	TRBV6-6	TRBJ2-7	TGTGCCAGCAGTTCTGGAAGGGGACACAGCTCCTACGAGCAGTACTTC	CASSSGRGHSSYEQYF
few	TRBD2	TRBV13	TRBJ2-2	TGTGCCAGCAGCTCGGGACTAGCGGGCAGGACCACCGGGGAGCTGTTTTTT	CASSSGLAGRTTGELFF
few	TRBD1	TRBV29-1	TRBJ2-7	TGCAGCGTTGCCCATGGGACAGGGGGCTCCTACGAGCAGTACTTC	CSVAHGTGGSYEQYF
many	TRBD1	TRBV5-1	TRBJ1-5	TGCGCCAGCAGCGATAGCCAGGGGGGTCAGCCCCAGCATTTT	CASSDSQGGQPQHF
-	TRBD1	TRBV7-2	TRBJ2-1	TGTGCCAGCAGCTTAACCAATCTTTACGGGACAGTGGAACACAATGAGCAGTTCTTC	CASSLTNLYGTVEHNEQFF
-	TRBD1	TRBV9	TRBJ1-1	TGTGCCAGCAGCGCCCGACAGGGTTTGAACACTGAAGCTTTCTTT	CASSARQGLNTEAFF
few	-	TRBV11-3	TRBJ1-6	TGTGCCAGCAGCTTGACAGTTGATAATTCACCCCTCCACTTT	CASSLTVDNSPLHF
few	TRBD2	TRBV19	TRBJ2-5	TGTGCCAGTAGTTCACTAGCGGGAGGGCCGGGAGGAAAGACCCAGTACTTC	CASSSLAGGPGGKTQYF
few	-	TRBV15	TRBJ1-4	TGTGCCACCAGCAGAACGATACAGGCCCCTAATGAAAAACTGTTTTTT	CATSRTIQAPNEKLFF
-	-	TRBV7-3	TRBJ2-3	TGTGCCAGCAGCTTGTGGGGACTGGGTTCCACAGATACGCAGTATTTT	CASSLWGLGSTDTQYF
-	-	TRBV6-6	TRBJ2-5	TGTGCCAGCAGTTACCAAGGGGGAGAGACCCAGTACTTC	CASSYQGGETQYF
-	TRBD2	TRBV10-3	TRBJ2-3	TGTGCCACCCTGCTAGCGGGAAACACAGATACGCAGTATTTT	CATLLAGNTDTQYF
few	TRBD1	TRBV28	TRBJ1-3	TGTGCCAGCAGTCCAGGGGGGGGACAGGGGAACACCATATATTTT	CASSPGGGQGNTIYF
few	TRBD1	TRBV18	TRBJ1-5	TGTGCCAGCTCACCAGAGTTTCGACAGGGGCGAAGTCAGCCCCAGCATTTT	CASSPEFRQGRSQPQHF
few	TRBD1	TRBV28	TRBJ2-1	TGTGCCAGCAGTTTATCGCGTGGGTTGGGACAGATCGACAATGAGCAGTTCTTC	CASSLSRGLGQIDNEQFF
few	-	TRBV5-4	TRBJ1-5	TGTGCCAGCAGCTTGGGGGCAGGGGACAATCAGCCCCAGCATTTT	CASSLGAGDNQPQHF
-	-	TRBV11-2	TRBJ2-1	TGTGCCAGCAGCTTAAGTGGGCGCGAGGGTAATGAGCAGTTCTTC	CASSLSGREGNEQFF
-	TRBD1	TRBV11-2	TRBJ2-5	TGTGCCAGCAGCTCCGGGACAGGGAGGGAGACCCAGTACTTC	CASSSGTGRETQYF
few	-	TRBV28	TRBJ1-4	TGTGCCAGCACCCCCGCGTTCTCCTCTAATGAAAAACTGTTTTTT	CASTPAFSSNEKLFF
-	-	TRBV18	TRBJ1-1	TGTGCCAGCTCACCACCTGCGCAACGGGGGGCAAGTGAAGCTTTCTTT	CASSPPAQRGASEAFF
-	TRBD1	TRBV2	TRBJ2-1	TGTGCCAGCAGTCCGCGACAGGGGAATAATGAGCAGTTCTTC	CASSPRQGNNEQFF
-	-	TRBV11-3	TRBJ2-7	TGTGCCAGCAGCAGGACACGGTCCTCCTACGAGCAGTACTTC	CASSRTRSSYEQYF
-	TRBD1	TRBV5-4	TRBJ2-7	TGTGCCAGCAGCCAAGCCGGACAGGGGACCTACGAGCAGTACTTC	CASSQAGQGTYEQYF
-	-	TRBV19	TRBJ2-1	TGTGCCAGTAGTACGACGGGAGACGGGTACAATGAGCAGTTCTTC	CASSTTGDGYNEQFF
-	-	TRBV27	TRBJ1-3	TGTGCCAGCGGCAGGGTTGGAAACACCATATATTTT	CASGRVGNTIYF
-	TRBD2	TRBV5-1	TRBJ2-1	TGCGCCAGCAGCTTGGCCCCTAGCGGGAGGGGGTCCTACAATGAGCAGTTCTTC	CASSLAPSGRGSYNEQFF
few	TRBD1	TRBV27	TRBJ1-1	TGTGCCAGCAGTCATAGTCCGGGACAGGGGAGCACTGAAGCTTTCTTT	CASSHSPGQGSTEAFF
-	-	TRBV20-1	TRBJ2-3	TGCAGTGCTCCCCAGGTAGATACGCAGTATTTT	CSAPQVDTQYF
few	TRBD2	TRBV7-2	TRBJ2-3	TGTGCCAGCAGCTTCGCAGGCGGGGGGGTCACAGATACGCAGTATTTT	CASSFAGGGVTDTQYF